This TCR beta chain was recovered during a study of OX40 agonist ivuxolimab in advanced cancers. CDR3 length equals 14 residues. V lost 3 bases to trimming and J lost 6 bases; unmatched junction nucleotides: 6. Germline-derived CDR1 and CDR2 are MNHNS and SASEGT. The method was immunoSEQ multiplex PCR; TCRdb's version includes in-frame clones alone and lacks a portion of them. The data hold 6,500 to 9,000 clones, with approximately 71% observed a single time. The sample consisted of CD4+ or CD8+ T cells sorted from blood, taken in a trial of the OX40 agonist ivuxolimab. V gene TRBV6-1 combines with J gene TRBJ1-2, with 8 bases that match TRBD1. The TCR sequence derives from an adult with an advanced solid tumor such as melanoma, head and neck, liver or kidney cancer. The CDR3 spells CASSDWAGGDGYTF. The CDR3 DNA is TGTGCCAGCAGTGATTGGGCAGGGGGCGATGGCTACACCTTC.